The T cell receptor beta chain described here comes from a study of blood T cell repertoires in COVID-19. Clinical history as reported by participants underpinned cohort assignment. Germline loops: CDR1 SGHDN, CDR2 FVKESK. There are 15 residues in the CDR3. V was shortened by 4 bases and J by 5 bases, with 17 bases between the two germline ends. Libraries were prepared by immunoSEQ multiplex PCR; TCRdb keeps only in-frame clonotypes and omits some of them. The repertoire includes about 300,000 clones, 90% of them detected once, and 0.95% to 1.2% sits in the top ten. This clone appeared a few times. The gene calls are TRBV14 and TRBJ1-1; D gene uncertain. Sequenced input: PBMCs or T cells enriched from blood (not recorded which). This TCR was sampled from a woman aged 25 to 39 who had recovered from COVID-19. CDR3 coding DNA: TGTGCCAGCAGCCCCCCAGATTTTGGGAGGACTGAAGCTTTCTTT. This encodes CASSPPDFGRTEAFF.